Each of the 9 T cell receptor beta chains below was sequenced from the same sample in a study of cytomegalovirus exposure and HLA in healthy donors. With 60 Vbeta and 13 Jbeta primers, the PCR was carried out. Sequencing used immunoSEQ multiplex PCR; TCRdb keeps in-frame clones, though not all of them. The repertoire holds about 130,000 clones, with 75% to 85% as singletons. The sample consisted of PBMCs. The receptors here all came from a woman aged 40 to 50 in good health and CMV-seropositive.

The genes are TRBV7-8 and TRBJ1-2; 10 bases match TRBD1. The germline CDR1 and CDR2 sequences are SGHVS and FQNEAQ. V lost 1 base to trimming and J lost 7 bases; unmatched junction nucleotides: 3. The CDR3 spans 14 residues. CDR3 sequence reads: CASSLGTGGCGYTF. The CDR3 coding sequence is TGTGCCAGCAGCTTAGGGACAGGGGGTTGTGGCTACACCTTC.

To note about this clone: The junction departs from germline at one end; a sequencing error may be responsible. The chain uses TRBV7-7 and TRBJ2-5; the match to TRBD1 covers 8 bases. This CDR3 comprises 13 residues. CDR1 and CDR2 (germline): SSHAT, FNYEAQ (reference sequence). The CDR3 region has the DNA TGTGCTAGCAGCCAGACAGGGGAAGAGACCCAGTACTTC. Encoded protein: CASSQTGEETQYF.

This chain links TRBV5-1 with TRBJ1-1; possible D gene TRBD1, 6 bases. This CDR3 has 14 residues. The germline CDR1 and CDR2 sequences are SGHRS and YFSETQ. V gave up 0 bases and J gave up 4 bases, with 10 bases separating them. CDR3 DNA sequence: TGCGCCAGCAGCTTGGGACAGGCGAGCACTGAAGCTTTCTTT. It translates to CASSLGQASTEAFF. Supplemented by reference TRBV5-1 and TRBJ1-1, the full variable domain reads KAGVTQTPRYLIKTRGQQVTLSCSPISGHRSVSWYQQTPGQGLQFLFEYFSETQRNKGNFPGRFSGRQFSNSRSEMNVSTLELGDSALYLCASSLGQASTEAFFGQGTRLTVV.

The CDR3 nucleotides are TGTGCCAGCAGCTTTGGCCCCTCTGGAAACACCATATATTTT. Translating gives CASSFGPSGNTIYF. The chain joins TRBV9 to TRBJ1-3; no clear D gene. The ends were cut back, 4 bases at V and 0 bases at J, with 8 bases in the middle. CDR1 and CDR2 from the germline V gene are SGDLS and YYNGEE. This CDR3 comprises 14 residues.

The gene calls are TRBV7-3 and TRBJ2-3, with 11 bases fitting TRBD2. The junction had 0 bases not matched to a gene; V was cut back by 3 bases and J by 1 base. The CDR3 runs to 15 residues. Per germline, CDR1 SGHTA and CDR2 FQGTGA. Written as DNA, the CDR3 is TGTGCCAGCAGCTTTAGCGGGAGGGGCACAGATACGCAGTATTTT. Protein sequence: CASSFSGRGTDTQYF. The full variable domain, with the rest looked up from reference TRBV7-3 and TRBJ2-3, is GAGVSQTPSNKVTEKGKYVELRCDPISGHTALYWYRQSLGQGPEFLIYFQGTGAADDSGLPNDRFFAVRPEGSVSTLKIQRTERGDSAVYLCASSFSGRGTDTQYFGPGTRLTVL.

The rearrangement joins TRBV25-1 to TRBJ2-7; D is unclear. The CDR3 is 12 residues long. The germline V gene encodes CDR1 MGHDK and CDR2 SYGVNS. V lost 1 base and J 4 bases, leaving 5 bases between the germline ends. The CDR3 loop is CASSELMYEQYF. The CDR3 DNA is TGTGCCAGCAGTGAATTAATGTACGAGCAGTACTTC.

J is TRBJ1-2 and V is TRBV5-4; D is unresolved. The germline V gene encodes CDR1 SGHNT and CDR2 YYREEE (reference sequence). Trimming took 0 bases from V and 7 from J, leaving 16 bases between them. The CDR3 runs 15 residues. CDR3 sequence reads: CASSLGERYPGGYTF. The CDR3 DNA follows: TGTGCCAGCAGCTTGGGGGAGCGATACCCTGGTGGCTACACCTTC.

V gene TRBV27 combines with J gene TRBJ1-1; TRBD1 matches at 8 bases. V shed 5 bases, J shed 4 bases, and the junction held 9 bases outside the gene matches. This CDR3 has 15 residues. Germline CDR1 MNHEY, CDR2 SMNVEV (reference sequence). The CDR3 nucleotides are TGTGCCAGCAGTACAGTACAGGGGGGGATCACTGAAGCTTTCTTT. This sequence encodes CASSTVQGGITEAFF.

This clone was observed a handful of times. The chain uses TRBV5-4 and TRBJ2-5; D perhaps matches TRBD1 (6 bases). The V end was cut by 0 bases, the J end by 4 bases, with 13 bases between. The CDR3 loop spans 15 amino acids. Per the germline V gene, CDR1 is SGHNT and CDR2 is YYREEE (reference sequence). CDR3 nucleotide sequence: TGTGCCAGCAGCTTGGGGGGGCAAGGAGGAGAGACCCAGTACTTC. This gives the protein CASSLGGQGGETQYF. Using reference TRBV5-4 and TRBJ2-5 for the parts outside the CDR3, the full variable domain is ETGVTQSPTHLIKTRGQQVTLRCSSQSGHNTVSWYQQALGQGPQFIFQYYREEENGRGNFPPRFSGLQFPNYSSELNVNALELDDSALYLCASSLGGQGGETQYFGPGTRLLVL.